Shown below are 16 T cell receptor beta chains from a single sample sequenced in a study of blood T cell repertoires in COVID-19. The repertoire was sequenced with immunoSEQ multiplex PCR; TCRdb's copy has only in-frame clones and lacks some. The table includes 200,000 or so clones, about 85% detected once. Input material: peripheral blood. These receptors were obtained from a woman of 80 years or more with COVID-19, enrolled during active disease.

This clone was seen only a few times. The rearrangement links TRBV2 to TRBJ2-1; D gene uncertain. The CDR3 spans 14 residues. The V end lost 8 bases, the J end lost 1 base, and 12 bases lay between the germline ends. Germline V gives CDR1 SNHLY, CDR2 FYNNEI. In DNA, the CDR3 is TGTGCCAGCCAGCCGAGCGAGTCCTACAATGAGCAGTTCTTC. This codes for CASQPSESYNEQFF.

The chain couples TRBV4-2 to TRBJ2-6, with TRBD1 identical over 9 bases. The CDR3 consists of 18 residues. CDR1 and CDR2 (germline): LGHNA, YNFKEQ. Germline trimming cut 2 bases from V and 2 bases from J; bases unmatched to any gene: 7. The CDR3 nucleotides read TGTGCCAGCAGCCAAAAAGAAACAGGGGGCGCTGGGGCCAACGTCCTGACTTTC. Protein sequence: CASSQKETGGAGANVLTF.

The rearrangement uses TRBV3-1 (or the pseudogene TRBV3-2) and TRBJ1-4; D gene uncertain. The CDR3 spans 14 residues. Trimming pared 4 bases from V and 7 bases from J, leaving 13 bases between. Germline values: CDR1 LGHDT, CDR2 YNNKEL (reference sequence). The CDR3 sequence is CASSRGALGEKLFF. CDR3 in DNA: TGTGCCAGCAGCCGAGGAGCGCTGGGTGAAAAACTGTTTTTT.

The rearrangement uses TRBV18 and TRBJ2-7; TRBD1 aligns across 10 bases. This CDR3 region has 14 residues. The V gene's germline CDR1 is KGHSH and CDR2 LQKENI. The J segment lost 2 bases and the V segment lost 4 bases, leaving 2 bases of the junction unmatched. This CDR3 is CASSLGTGAYEQYV. For the CDR3, the DNA is TGTGCCAGCTCACTGGGGACAGGGGCCTACGAGCAGTACGTC.

CDR3 amino acids: CASSLSSGTGGRDTQYF. The DNA of the CDR3 is TGTGCCAGCAGTTTATCGTCCGGAACAGGGGGTAGGGATACGCAGTATTTT. This sequence joins TRBV27 and TRBJ2-3; 8 bases fit TRBD1. From germline, CDR1 is MNHEY and CDR2 SMNVEV (reference sequence). The V gene end was trimmed by 0 bases and the J gene end by 6 bases; junction bases not matched to a gene: 11. The CDR3 contains 17 residues.

This sequence joins TRBV10-3 and TRBJ2-1; 7 nucleotides match TRBD2. Germline-derived CDR1 and CDR2 are ENHRY and SYGVKD. This CDR3 region has 13 residues. V was clipped by 8 bases and J by 6 bases; unmatched bases: 7. Here the CDR3 DNA reads TGTGCCATCGGGAGGGTGGGAGCCAATGAGCAGTTCTTC. Its protein is CAIGRVGANEQFF.

V usage is TRBV5-1 and J usage is TRBJ1-4, with 8 positions matching TRBD1. V lost 3 bases to trimming and J lost 8 bases; unmatched junction nucleotides: 6. The CDR3 runs to 14 residues. Germline CDR1 is SGHRS and CDR2 is YFSETQ. The CDR3 DNA follows: TGCGCCAGCAGCTGGGGACAGGTTGGCGAAAAACTGTTTTTT. Translation gives CASSWGQVGEKLFF.

The genes are TRBV18 and TRBJ2-7; no firm D call. This CDR3 comprises 14 residues. Germline V gene sequence: CDR1 KGHSH, CDR2 LQKENI. The V end was cut by 1 base, the J end by 2 bases, with 9 bases between. As DNA, the CDR3 is TGTGCCAGCTCACCACAACAAGAAACCTACGAGCAGTACTTC. This encodes CASSPQQETYEQYF.

This clone is a singleton in its sample. J is TRBJ2-7 and V is TRBV5-5; perhaps TRBD2 as D (7 bases). There are 14 residues in the CDR3. The germline V gene has CDR1 SGHKS and CDR2 YYEKEE (reference sequence). Trimming cost V 2 bases and J 6 bases, with 15 bases left between them. The CDR3 spells CASSFGGGAVEQYF. In DNA form, the CDR3 reads TGTGCCAGCAGCTTCGGAGGGGGGGCAGTCGAGCAGTACTTC. Looking up the rest from reference TRBV5-5 and TRBJ2-7 gives the full variable domain: DAGVTQSPTHLIKTRGQQVTLRCSPISGHKSVSWYQQVLGQGPQFIFQYYEKEERGRGNFPDRFSARQFPNYSSELNVNALLLGDSALYLCASSFGGGAVEQYFGPGTRLTVT.

The chain recombines TRBV2 with TRBJ1-2, with D hard to call. V dropped 5 bases and J dropped 8 bases, with 24 bases sitting between them. The germline CDR1 and CDR2 sequences are SNHLY and FYNNEI. The CDR3 is 16 residues long. CDR3 loop: CASSYDVRGGGGGYTF. CDR3 DNA: TGTGCCAGCAGTTACGACGTTCGAGGCGGAGGCGGCGGCTACACCTTC.

This clone showed up just once. The gene calls are TRBV9 and TRBJ2-7; weak D call: TRBD1 (6 bases). V dropped 3 bases and J dropped 7 bases, with 23 bases sitting between them. The CDR3 sequence is 16 residues long. Germline assignment: CDR1 SGDLS and CDR2 YYNGEE. CDR3 sequence reads: CASSADPPGQVPEQYF. The CDR3 DNA follows: TGTGCCAGCAGCGCCGATCCTCCGGGACAAGTCCCTGAGCAGTACTTC.

The chain uses TRBV10-2 and TRBJ1-4, with TRBD1 as a possible D gene (6 bases). The CDR3 has 17 residues. Looked up from germline, CDR1 is WSHSY and CDR2 is SAAADI. Between the trimmed V and J ends, which lost 0 bases and 1 base, there was a span of 12 bases. The CDR3: CASSESIRGGTNEKLFF. The CDR3 DNA follows: TGCGCCAGCAGTGAGTCGATCAGGGGTGGAACTAATGAAAAACTGTTTTTT.

The chain employs TRBV19 and TRBJ2-3; 9 bases map to TRBD2. The CDR3 has 15 amino acids. V shed 3 bases, J shed 4 bases, and the junction held 5 bases outside the gene matches. Looked up from germline, CDR1 is LNHDA and CDR2 is SQIVND (reference sequence). In DNA form, the CDR3 reads TGTGCCAGTAGTATGGCTAGCGGGGCCTCAGATACGCAGTATTTT. The encoded protein is CASSMASGASDTQYF. The entire variable domain, with the rest obtained from reference TRBV19 and TRBJ2-3, is as follows: DGGITQSPKYLFRKEGQNVTLSCEQNLNHDAMYWYRQDPGQGLRLIYYSQIVNDFQKGDIAEGYSVSREKKESFPLTVTSAQKNPTAFYLCASSMASGASDTQYFGPGTRLTVL.

This clone has only one observation. The chain carries TRBV7-2 and TRBJ2-5; D is perhaps TRBD2 (6 bases). In germline, CDR1 is SGHTA, CDR2 FQGNSA. The CDR3 is 14 residues long. V lost 1 base and J lost 5, with 11 bases in between. The CDR3 DNA sequence: TGTGCCAGCAGCTTAGTGGCGGGGATGGAGACCCAGTACTTC. Protein: CASSLVAGMETQYF.

The J gene is TRBJ2-1, the V gene TRBV19; 10 bases match TRBD2. Losses at the gene ends were 8 bases for V and 3 bases for J; bases not matched to a gene: 7. Germline values: CDR1 LNHDA, CDR2 SQIVND (reference sequence). This CDR3 has 15 amino acids. The DNA of the CDR3 is TGTGCCAGTTCTACGACTAGCGGGCTCTACAATGAGCAGTTCTTC. Amino acid sequence: CASSTTSGLYNEQFF.

This rearrangement joins TRBV6-5 to TRBJ1-2; TRBD1 matches at 8 bases. Germline V gene sequence: CDR1 MNHEY, CDR2 SVGAGI. V lost 4 bases to trimming and J lost 4 bases; unmatched junction nucleotides: 8. The CDR3 has 15 amino acids. The CDR3 DNA sequence: TGTGCCAGCAGTTTCGGACAGGGTCAAAGCTATGGCTACACCTTC. It encodes CASSFGQGQSYGYTF.